The clone carrying this T cell receptor beta chain was seen repeatedly, ten times or more. Amplified TCR beta CDR3 regions came from RNA transcripts. A first-round RT-PCR of the TCR CDR3 used the HTBI primer set. MiXCR was run by TCRdb on the multiplex PCR reads, yielding one entry per CDR3 protein. This table has 500,000 to 550,000 distinct CDR3 sequences, less than 25% appearing once. The CDR3 consists of 15 residues. V dropped 0 bases and J dropped 5 bases, with 16 bases sitting between them. CDR1 and CDR2 from the germline V gene are DFQATT and SNEGSKA (reference sequence). This specimen comes from a study of T cells in Graves' hyperthyroidism and ophthalmopathy.

The chain employs TRBV20-1 and TRBJ2-5; D gene unclear. This clonotype was sampled from a man between 18 and 29 years old with Graves' hyperthyroidism. The sequenced sample consisted of blood. CDR3 coding DNA: TGCAGTGCTAGAGAAGAGTCCCGGCCATGGGAGACCCAGTACTTC. It encodes CSAREESRPWETQYF.